This is a list of T cell receptor beta chains from one sample in a study of cytomegalovirus exposure and HLA in healthy donors. Libraries were prepared by immunoSEQ multiplex PCR; TCRdb keeps only in-frame clonotypes and omits some of them. Counted here are around 99,000 clones, about 72% occurring once; the ten biggest clones make up about 2.3%. The sequenced sample was PBMCs. All receptors derive from a man aged 18 to 35 in good health and CMV-seronegative. CDR3s include the opening cysteine and the closing phenylalanine or tryptophan. The D gene is left open where the match is weak. The size of a clone is reported for some rows only, either as once, few or many, or as a class for expanded clones.

TRBD2	TRBV7-9	.	TRBJ2-7	CASSPGLADEQYF	TGTGCCAGCAGCCCTGGACTAGCGGACGAGCAGTACTTC
.	TRBV5-4	.	TRBJ1-2	CASSPDTADYTF	TGTGCCAGCAGCCCGGATACAGCGGACTACACCTTC
TRBD2	TRBV13	few	TRBJ2-5	CASSSRKGTSVPETQYF	TGTGCCAGCAGCTCACGAAAAGGGACTAGCGTTCCAGAGACCCAGTACTTC
.	TRBV6-1	.	TRBJ2-2	CASSILGAGELFF	TGTGCCAGCAGTATTCTGGGCGCCGGGGAGCTGTTTTTT
TRBD1	TRBV25-1	.	TRBJ1-4	CASSGDSRKLFF	TGTGCCAGCAGTGGGGACAGCCGAAAACTGTTTTTT
.	TRBV6-1	few	TRBJ1-5	CASSGPQGSNQPQHF	TGTGCCAGCAGTGGACCACAGGGAAGCAATCAGCCCCAGCATTTT
.	TRBV7-8	.	TRBJ2-2	CASSLVVGRGGELFF	TGTGCCAGCAGCTTAGTTGTGGGAAGGGGCGGGGAGCTGTTTTTT
.	TRBV2	.	TRBJ1-5	CASSDHLGRVLSNQPQHF	TGTGCCAGCAGTGATCATTTGGGGAGGGTCCTTAGCAATCAGCCCCAGCATTTT
TRBD1	TRBV7-2	.	TRBJ2-2	CASRTGGTAGELFF	TGTGCCAGCAGAACAGGGGGCACCGCCGGGGAGCTGTTTTTT
TRBD2	TRBV7-9	few	TRBJ2-1	CASSPRGSGVGNEQFF	TGTGCCAGCAGCCCCAGAGGTAGCGGGGTAGGGAATGAGCAGTTCTTC
TRBD1	TRBV15	.	TRBJ2-5	CATSRAGTGGFGETQYF	TGTGCCACCAGCAGAGCCGGGACAGGGGGGTTTGGAGAGACCCAGTACTTC
.	TRBV6-1	.	TRBJ1-2	CASSEAAQDYGYTF	TGTGCCAGCAGTGAAGCTGCACAGGACTATGGCTACACCTTC
TRBD1	TRBV6-1	.	TRBJ1-3	CASSAPGQGRNTIYF	TGTGCCAGCAGTGCTCCGGGACAGGGAAGAAACACCATATATTTT
.	TRBV2	.	TRBJ2-5	CASSEALQWETQYF	TGTGCCAGCAGTGAAGCGCTTCAGTGGGAGACCCAGTACTTC
.	TRBV19	many	TRBJ1-5	CASSQGRNQPQHF	TGTGCCAGTAGTCAGGGGAGAAATCAGCCCCAGCATTTT
.	TRBV4-3	many	TRBJ1-4	CASSQDWERVFNEKLFF	TGCGCCAGCAGCCAAGATTGGGAGCGGGTCTTTAATGAAAAACTGTTTTTT
TRBD1	TRBV5-4	few	TRBJ2-3	CASSLARGLGDTQYF	TGTGCCAGCAGCTTGGCCAGGGGGCTCGGAGATACGCAGTATTTT
TRBD2	TRBV5-6	.	TRBJ2-2	CASSPLAGGSTGELFF	TGTGCCAGCAGTCCTCTAGCGGGGGGTTCGACCGGGGAGCTGTTTTTT
TRBD2	TRBV7-8	.	TRBJ2-5	CASSLILAGGSQETQYF	TGTGCCAGCAGCTTAATACTAGCGGGGGGGTCCCAAGAGACCCAGTACTTC